This T cell receptor (beta chain) was identified in a study of OX40 agonist ivuxolimab in advanced cancers. A note on this clone: Antigen specificity is unknown.

The data were produced by immunoSEQ multiplex PCR, yet TCRdb's version contains in-frame clones alone and is incomplete. Of tens of thousands of clones in the sample, approximately 93% were seen once. Blood was sampled at baseline, cycle 4 day 1, and cycle 7 day 1. Germline CDR1 and CDR2: SGHTA and FQGNSA. V was pared by 1 base and J by 2 bases, with 21 bases between. This CDR3 has 18 amino acids. Points from the study as a whole: In the expanded peripheral T cells, antigen specificity was never determined. At 0.1 to 3.0 mg/kg and by week 6, clonal expansion occurred in CD4+ and CD8+ blood T cells.

This TCR derives from an adult with an advanced solid tumor such as melanoma, head and neck, liver or kidney cancer. V usage is TRBV7-2 and J usage is TRBJ2-7; tentatively, D is TRBD2 (5 bases). The specimen comprised CD4+ or CD8+ T cells sorted from blood, sampled in a trial of the OX40 agonist ivuxolimab. This chain's CDR3 is CASSLVSSVTGTTYEQYF. DNA for the CDR3: TGTGCCAGCAGCTTAGTTAGTAGCGTGACGGGAACCACCTACGAGCAGTACTTC.